The T cell receptor (beta chain) under discussion was sequenced for a study of T cell changes during pregnancy in multiple sclerosis. Assay: immunoSEQ multiplex PCR; the TCRdb copy retains only in-frame clones and omits some. The repertoire holds tens of thousands of clones, with roughly 94% as singletons. The origin of this receptor is a female donor with multiple sclerosis, enrolled in a pregnancy study. The sample here was peripheral blood, taken in the third trimester of pregnancy.

CDR3 DNA sequence: TGTGCCAGCAGCCGTGGGCGGGAGAATTACGAGCAGTACTTC. Translation: CASSRGRENYEQYF. The rearrangement joins TRBV4-2 to TRBJ2-7, with 7 bases lining up with TRBD2. Germline CDR1 reads LGHNA; CDR2 reads YNFKEQ. This CDR3 is built from 14 residues. Trimming cost V 4 bases and J 4 bases; bases outside gene matches: 7.